This entry lists 5 T cell receptor beta chains sequenced from one sample in a study of blood T cell repertoires in COVID-19. Assay: immunoSEQ multiplex PCR; the TCRdb copy retains only in-frame clones and omits some. The table lists approximately 250,000 clones, about 91% of them singletons, with 2% to 2.5% in the top ten. Sequenced material: PBMCs or T cells enriched from blood (not recorded which). All receptors derive from a woman aged 40 to 50 with acute COVID-19.

The V and J genes are TRBV18 and TRBJ2-1; no clear D. With 3 bases removed from V and 2 bases from J, the gap between germline ends came to 8 bases. Germline CDR1 and CDR2: KGHSH and LQKENI. The CDR3 contains 14 residues. For the CDR3, the DNA is TGTGCCAGCTCACCTCGTGGCACCTACAATGAGCAGTTCTTC. Protein: CASSPRGTYNEQFF. Combining the CDR3 with reference TRBV18 and TRBJ2-1 gives the whole variable domain NAGVMQNPRHLVRRRGQEARLRCSPMKGHSHVYWYRQLPEEGLKFMVYLQKENIIDESGMPKERFSAEFPKEGPSILRIQQVVRGDSAAYFCASSPRGTYNEQFFGPGTRLTVL.

V gene TRBV7-2 combines with J gene TRBJ1-1; TRBD1 matches 9 bases. CDR3 length equals 16 residues. V was pared by 2 bases and J by 5 bases, with 9 bases of the junction left unmatched. CDR1 and CDR2 (germline): SGHTA, FQGNSA. CDR3 amino acids: CASSLRGTGGSTEAFF. The CDR3 region has the DNA TGTGCCAGCAGCTTAAGGGGAACAGGGGGCAGTACTGAAGCTTTCTTT.

The rearrangement links TRBV30 to TRBJ1-4, with D tentatively TRBD1 (5 bases). The V end lost 1 base, the J end lost 5 bases, and 11 bases lay between the germline ends. CDR3 length equals 14 residues. Germline CDR1 and CDR2: GTSNPN and SVGIG (reference sequence). CDR3 in amino acids: CAWSADSKNEKLFF. The DNA of the CDR3 is TGTGCCTGGAGTGCCGACAGTAAGAATGAAAAACTGTTTTTT.

The chain carries TRBV9 and TRBJ1-2, with 7 bases lining up with TRBD1. Trimming took 3 bases from V and 1 from J; bases not matched to a gene: 6. The CDR3 contains 15 residues. Germline V lookup: CDR1 SGDLS, CDR2 YYNGEE. In nucleotides, the CDR3 is TGTGCCAGCAGCGAGGGACAGATCAGTAACTATGGCTACACCTTC. Translating gives CASSEGQISNYGYTF.

This clone was observed a single time. The chain carries TRBV10-3 and TRBJ1-3; 9 positions agree with TRBD1. V dropped 3 bases and J dropped 0; count of bases not matched to a gene: 3. CDR3 length equals 16 residues. CDR1 is ENHRY, CDR2 SYGVKD, per germline. The CDR3 sequence is CAISEGDRVSGNTIYF. DNA of the CDR3: TGTGCCATCAGTGAAGGGGACAGGGTCTCTGGAAACACCATATATTTT.